The 32 T cell receptor beta chains reported below all come from one sample, sequenced in a study of T-cell reconstitution after alpha-beta-depleted transplantation in children. Researchers prepared the TCRbeta library using unique molecular identifiers, the study reports. TCRdb re-called the PCR reads through MiXCR, storing one row per CDR3 protein. Of 65,000 to 90,000 distinct CDR3 sequences in the sample, roughly a tenth are singletons; the top ten hold about 13%. Material: PBMCs, obtained before TCRalphabeta/CD19-depleted stem cell transplant. Receptor source: a boy between 5 and 17 years old with acute myeloid leukemia, due to receive a stem cell transplant.

This clonotype was picked up many times. The rearrangement joins TRBV7-3 to TRBJ2-1, with D possibly being TRBD2 (6 bases). V gave up 0 bases and J gave up 0 bases, with 12 bases separating them. Per the germline V gene, CDR1 is SGHTA and CDR2 is FQGTGA. The CDR3 spans 17 residues. The CDR3 DNA follows: TGTGCCAGCAGCTTAACTAGCGGCCTTAGCTCCTACAATGAGCAGTTCTTC. Protein: CASSLTSGLSSYNEQFF. Looking up the rest from reference TRBV7-3 and TRBJ2-1 gives the full variable domain: GAGVSQTPSNKVTEKGKYVELRCDPISGHTALYWYRQSLGQGPEFLIYFQGTGAADDSGLPNDRFFAVRPEGSVSTLKIQRTERGDSAVYLCASSLTSGLSSYNEQFFGPGTRLTVL.

The rearrangement joins TRBV6-5 to TRBJ1-1; unclear D gene. There are 15 residues in the CDR3. The V gene lost 2 bases and the J gene lost 2 bases, with 12 bases spanning the gap. Germline lookup yields CDR1 MNHEY and CDR2 SVGAGI. DNA of the CDR3: TGTGCCAGCAGTTACGTTTTTCAGGATAACACTGAAGCTTTCTTT. Encoded protein: CASSYVFQDNTEAFF.

There are many counts of this clonotype. The chain employs TRBV14 and TRBJ2-7; D is possibly TRBD1 or TRBD2 (5 bases each). Trimming pared 4 bases from V and 5 bases from J, leaving 9 bases between. Germline V gene lookup returns CDR1 SGHDN and CDR2 FVKESK. The CDR3 is 12 amino acids. For the CDR3, the DNA is TGTGCCAGCAGCCTATCGGGGCACGAGCAGTACTTC. Protein sequence: CASSLSGHEQYF. The full variable domain, rest sourced from reference TRBV14 and TRBJ2-7, is EAGVTQFPSHSVIEKGQTVTLRCDPISGHDNLYWYRRVMGKEIKFLLHFVKESKQDESGMPNNRFLAERTGGTYSTLKVQPAELEDSGVYFCASSLSGHEQYFGPGTRLTVT.

This clonotype was detected many times. The chain recombines TRBV7-8 with TRBJ2-3; TRBD2 agrees at 9 bases. This CDR3 has 17 amino acids. The germline V gene encodes CDR1 SGHVS and CDR2 FQNEAQ. Losses at the gene ends were 3 bases for V and 3 bases for J; bases not matched to a gene: 10. CDR3 coding DNA: TGTGCCAGCAGCTTTACTCATTTAGCGGGAGCAACAGATACGCAGTATTTT. Amino acids: CASSFTHLAGATDTQYF.

About this clonotype: A much larger clone differs from this one at a single base, so this may be a read error. The genes are TRBV2 and TRBJ1-2; D gene uncertain. The V end lost 0 bases, the J end lost 5 bases, and 13 bases lay between the germline ends. The CDR3 is made up of 15 amino acids. The germline gives CDR1 SNHLY, CDR2 FYNNEI. The CDR3 region is CASSEARLEVYGYTF. In DNA form, the CDR3 reads TGTGCCAGCAGTGAAGCGCGGTTGGAAGTTTATGGCTACACCTTC.

The gene calls are TRBV6-2 or TRBV6-3 and TRBJ2-5, with a possible D match to TRBD2 (6 bases). The V and J ends lost 0 bases and 5 bases respectively, with 10 bases between them. The V gene's germline CDR1 is MNHEY and CDR2 SVGEGT. The CDR3 has 14 residues. The CDR3 loop is CASSYSRGGETQYF. CDR3 bases: TGTGCCAGCAGTTACTCGCGAGGAGGGGAGACCCAGTACTTC.

The chain carries TRBV7-9 and TRBJ2-6; 7 nucleotides match TRBD1. The CDR3 runs to 14 residues. V was clipped by 4 bases and J by 4 bases; unmatched bases: 1. Germline values: CDR1 SEHNR, CDR2 FQNEAQ (reference sequence). The CDR3 spells CASSSGQGANVLTF. The CDR3 nucleotides are TGTGCCAGCAGCTCGGGACAGGGGGCCAACGTCCTGACTTTC. The variable domain in full, completed from reference TRBV7-9 and TRBJ2-6, reads DTGVSQNPRHKITKRGQNVTFRCDPISEHNRLYWYRQTLGQGPEFLTYFQNEAQLEKSRLLSDRFSAERPKGSFSTLEIQRTEQGDSAMYLCASSSGQGANVLTFGAGSRLTVL.

This clonotype has more than one count but fewer than ten. V is TRBV7-8 and J is TRBJ2-5; D assignment may be TRBD1 or TRBD2 (5 bases each). The germline CDR1 and CDR2 sequences are SGHVS and FQNEAQ. V was clipped by 5 bases and J by 0 bases, with 10 bases between them. The CDR3 is 14 amino acids. This CDR3 reads CASSLGTHQETQYF. Written as DNA, the CDR3 is TGTGCCAGCAGCCTCGGGACCCACCAAGAGACCCAGTACTTC.

This clonotype has a count of ten or more. The V gene is TRBV12-3 or TRBV12-4, the J gene TRBJ1-2; TRBD1 aligns across 7 bases. Trimming took 3 bases from V and 6 from J; bases not matched to a gene: 4. CDR3 length: 13 residues. In DNA form, the CDR3 reads TGTGCCAGCAGTTTGACAGGGCGCCATGGCTACACCTTC. Its protein product is CASSLTGRHGYTF.

This clonotype was counted ten times or more. The chain combines TRBV5-6 with TRBJ2-3; 12 nucleotides line up with TRBD2. There are 18 residues in the CDR3. Germline V gene data show CDR1 as SGHDT and CDR2 as YYEEEE. V gave up 4 bases and J gave up 5 bases; unmatched junction bases: 14. The CDR3 is CASSTASGGGPSGDTQYF. The DNA for the CDR3 is TGTGCCAGCAGCACGGCTAGCGGGGGGGGACCATCAGGAGATACGCAGTATTTT.

This clonotype was observed many times. The chain has TRBV20-1 and TRBJ1-5; TRBD1 agrees at 7 bases. With 6 bases clipped from V and 11 bases from J, the junction kept 13 bases outside the gene matches. CDR1 is DFQATT and CDR2 is SNEGSKA in the germline V gene (reference sequence). The CDR3 runs 13 residues. CDR3 DNA sequence: TGCAGTGCGAAATCTCAGGGGGTGGGTTCCCAGCATTTT. Amino acids: CSAKSQGVGSQHF.

This clonotype was detected only once. This may arise from a read error, as a much more abundant clone is one base away. The chain joins TRBV10-2 to TRBJ1-1; 8 bases fit TRBD1. V gave up 6 bases and J gave up 4 bases; unmatched junction bases: 4. Germline V gene data show CDR1 as WSHSY and CDR2 as SAAADI. This CDR3 comprises 13 residues. The DNA of the CDR3 is TGCGCCAGCAGGCGACAGGGGATCACTGAAGCTTTCTTT. This sequence encodes CASRRQGITEAFF.

In its sample, this clonotype was seen many times. This chain links TRBV5-5 with TRBJ2-5; TRBD2 might be the D (6 bases). Trimming stripped 0 bases from V and 5 bases from J, with 11 bases between. CDR1 and CDR2 from the germline V gene are SGHKS and YYEKEE (reference sequence). CDR3 length: 14 amino acids. The CDR3 sequence: CASSLAGVIETQYF. DNA for the CDR3: TGTGCCAGCAGCTTGGCGGGGGTAATCGAGACCCAGTACTTC.

This clonotype has ten or more counts. V gene TRBV11-2 combines with J gene TRBJ2-1; D gene uncertain. Germline V CDR1 and CDR2: SGHAT, FQNNGV. V was trimmed by 0 bases and J by 4 bases, leaving 13 bases between them. The CDR3 extends over 16 amino acids. CDR3 protein: CASSLDGDRNYNEQFF. CDR3 bases: TGTGCCAGCAGCTTAGATGGGGATCGAAATTACAATGAGCAGTTCTTC.

This clonotype was recorded many times. This rearrangement joins TRBV12-3 or TRBV12-4 to TRBJ2-5; 8 bases match TRBD2. J gave up 4 bases and V 5 bases, and 12 bases lay outside the gene matches. The CDR3 runs to 16 residues. CDR3 DNA sequence: TGTGCCAGCAGTCCCGGGACTAGGAGGGTTGTAGAGACCCAGTACTTC. Translating it yields CASSPGTRRVVETQYF.

This clonotype was counted many times. V is TRBV7-9 and J is TRBJ1-1; D is ambiguous. Trimming cost V 5 bases and J 5 bases, with 6 bases left between them. Germline CDR1 and CDR2: SEHNR and FQNEAQ (reference sequence). The CDR3 is 11 residues long. In DNA form, the CDR3 reads TGTGCCAGCAGCGCCGCGACTGAAGCTTTCTTT. As protein: CASSAATEAFF.

In its sample, this clonotype was seen many times. This rearrangement joins TRBV12-3 or TRBV12-4 to TRBJ2-1; 8 positions match TRBD1. This CDR3 region has 16 residues. The trim removed 5 bases at V and 0 bases at J, leaving 6 bases unmatched. The CDR3 DNA reads as TGTGCCAGCAGTGCCGACAGGGGTAGCTCCTACAATGAGCAGTTCTTC. Its protein product is CASSADRGSSYNEQFF.

In its sample, this clonotype was seen a few times. The J gene is TRBJ2-5, the V gene TRBV20-1; D unclear. The CDR3 sequence is 13 residues long. The ends were cut back, 4 bases at V and 1 base at J, with 10 bases in the middle. The germline CDR1 and CDR2 sequences are DFQATT and SNEGSKA (reference sequence). CDR3 sequence reads: CSANSVRQETQYF. The CDR3 DNA follows: TGCAGTGCTAACAGCGTTCGCCAAGAGACCCAGTACTTC.

This clonotype showed up many times. The DNA of the CDR3 is TGTGCCAGCAGCGCCTCAGGTTCGAACACCGGGGAGCTGTTTTTT. This codes for CASSASGSNTGELFF. The rearrangement links TRBV7-3 to TRBJ2-2, with D hard to call. The CDR3 loop spans 15 amino acids. V dropped 5 bases and J dropped 0 bases, with 10 bases sitting between them. CDR1 is SGHTA, CDR2 FQGTGA, per germline.

The table lists this clonotype with many counts. The chain couples TRBV20-1 to TRBJ2-1; a possible D gene is TRBD2 (5 bases). V was pared by 6 bases and J by 9 bases, with 12 bases between. The CDR3 totals 11 residues. CDR1 and CDR2 from the germline V gene are DFQATT and SNEGSKA (reference sequence). The CDR3 coding sequence is TGCAGTGCATCTACTAGTATTGAGCAGTTCTTC. Translation: CSASTSIEQFF.

In its sample, this clonotype was seen many times. V usage is TRBV7-2 and J usage is TRBJ2-7; D is uncertain. This CDR3 is built from 14 residues. The germline CDR1 and CDR2 sequences are SGHTA and FQGNSA. The V end was cut by 4 bases, the J end by 0 bases, with 10 bases between. The CDR3 DNA sequence: TGTGCCAGCAGCTCCGGGTCACACTCCTACGAGCAGTACTTC. It specifies CASSSGSHSYEQYF.

This clonotype was seen many times. The rearrangement joins TRBV10-3 to TRBJ2-1; 8 positions match TRBD2. V shed 3 bases and J 0 bases; nucleotides not matched to a gene: 7. In germline, CDR1 is ENHRY, CDR2 SYGVKD. This CDR3 spans 17 amino acids. CDR3 protein: CAISERGLGVSYNEQFF. The CDR3 nucleotides are TGTGCCATCAGTGAACGGGGACTAGGAGTCTCCTACAATGAGCAGTTCTTC.

This clonotype was counted at least ten times. The chain employs TRBV15 and TRBJ2-5; D gene uncertain. CDR3 length: 14 amino acids. Germline-derived CDR1 and CDR2 are LNHNV and YYDKDF (reference sequence). Trimming took 1 base from V and 1 from J, leaving 7 bases between them. CDR3 nucleotide sequence: TGTGCCACCAGCAGAGGTCTAGTCCAAGAGACCCAGTACTTC. This sequence encodes CATSRGLVQETQYF. The full variable domain, its missing parts supplied by reference TRBV15 and TRBJ2-5, is DAMVIQNPRYQVTQFGKPVTLSCSQTLNHNVMYWYQQKSSQAPKLLFHYYDKDFNNEADTPDNFQSRRPNTSFCFLDIRSPGLGDTAMYLCATSRGLVQETQYFGPGTRLLVL.

This clonotype was counted at least ten times. The chain is built from TRBV5-5 and TRBJ2-7; 9 nucleotides agree with TRBD2. Germline V gives CDR1 SGHKS, CDR2 YYEKEE (reference sequence). This CDR3 spans 14 amino acids. V gave up 4 bases and J gave up 6 bases; unmatched junction bases: 8. CDR3 amino acids: CASSLAGTTREQYF. The DNA of the CDR3 is TGTGCCAGCAGCCTAGCGGGGACCACACGCGAGCAGTACTTC.

In its sample, this clonotype was seen many times. The chain employs TRBV5-1 and TRBJ2-2; D is ambiguous. V was trimmed by 1 base and J by 1 base, leaving 11 bases between them. The CDR3 is made up of 16 amino acids. Germline V gene lookup returns CDR1 SGHRS and CDR2 YFSETQ. Written as DNA, the CDR3 is TGCGCCAGCAGCTTGCTGTTAGCTGAGAACACCGGGGAGCTGTTTTTT. It encodes CASSLLLAENTGELFF.

Ten or more counts support this clonotype. The genes are TRBV20-1 and TRBJ1-5; a possible D gene is TRBD1 (5 bases). Trimming stripped 2 bases from V and 6 bases from J, with 17 bases between. CDR3 size: 15 residues. CDR1 DFQATT and CDR2 SNEGSKA come from the germline V gene (reference sequence). DNA for the CDR3: TGCAGTGCTAGAAATCCCACAGGTTGGACTCAGCCCCAGCATTTT. Protein sequence: CSARNPTGWTQPQHF.

This clonotype came up a few times. A read error may explain this, as a much larger clone is one base away. The DNA of the CDR3 is TGTGCCAGCAGCTTAGCGGGGGGGCGCGGTAGGAGCGGGGAGCTGTTTTTT. This encodes CASSLAGGRGRSGELFF. This chain links TRBV7-2 with TRBJ2-2, with D possibly matching TRBD2 (7 bases). The CDR3 spans 17 residues. CDR1 is SGHTA, CDR2 FQGNSA, per germline. Between the trimmed V and J ends, which lost 0 bases and 7 bases, there was a span of 18 bases.

This clonotype was recorded a few times. This chain links TRBV6-5 with TRBJ2-1; D remains ambiguous. This CDR3 has 16 amino acids. Germline lookup yields CDR1 MNHEY and CDR2 SVGAGI. Deletions cut 0 bases from V and 0 bases from J, with 9 bases between. The CDR3, as DNA: TGTGCCAGCAGTTACTCCCGAGAAAGCTCCTACAATGAGCAGTTCTTC. As protein: CASSYSRESSYNEQFF.

This clonotype was found many times. The chain carries TRBV4-1 and TRBJ2-6; weak D call: TRBD2 (6 bases). Germline V CDR1 and CDR2: MGHRA, YSYEKL. CDR3 size: 22 residues. The V gene lost 3 bases and the J gene lost 1 base, with 28 bases spanning the gap. CDR3 residues: CASSHIPGLGGVEGSGANVLTF. The CDR3 nucleotides read TGCGCCAGCAGCCATATACCAGGACTGGGGGGAGTTGAAGGGTCTGGGGCCAACGTCCTGACTTTC.

This clonotype was seen ten or more times. The chain joins TRBV27 to TRBJ2-1; 7 nucleotides agree with TRBD1. The ends lost 1 base at V and 8 bases at J; junction bases unmatched: 8. The CDR3 length is 15 residues. Germline values: CDR1 MNHEY, CDR2 SMNVEV (reference sequence). Here the CDR3 DNA reads TGTGCCAGCAGTTTATACAGGGGCGCGTCTTATGAGCAGTTCTTC. Its translation is CASSLYRGASYEQFF.

This clonotype occurred many times. This chain connects TRBV21-1 to TRBJ1-6. TRBV21-1 is reported as a pseudogene. The CDR3 loop spans 14 amino acids. CDR3 region: CVPLGQHYNSPLHF. DNA for the CDR3: TGTGTCCCACTAGGGCAGCACTATAATTCACCCCTCCACTTT.

This clonotype was seen at least ten times. This chain links TRBV7-2 with TRBJ2-3; D tentatively reads TRBD1 or TRBD2 (6 bases each). The CDR3 extends over 14 amino acids. Germline assignment: CDR1 SGHTA and CDR2 FQGNSA. The V and J ends lost 5 bases and 6 bases respectively, with 15 bases between them. CDR3 DNA: TGTGCCAGCAGCCGATCGGGGGCCAGCGATACGCAGTATTTT. It is translated as CASSRSGASDTQYF.